One sample yielded the 16 T cell receptor beta chains listed below, sequenced in a study of cytomegalovirus exposure and HLA in healthy donors. This PCR relied on a set of 60 Vbeta primers and 13 Jbeta primers. Sequenced by immunoSEQ multiplex PCR; TCRdb stores in-frame clones only, minus some. Among tens of thousands of clones listed, approximately 71% were seen once. Sequenced input: PBMCs. Receptors were obtained from a young man in good health and CMV-seronegative.

The chain joins TRBV6-5 to TRBJ2-2; tentatively, D is TRBD2 (5 bases). Germline V gives CDR1 MNHEY, CDR2 SVGAGI. Trimming took off 3 bases at V and 5 bases at J, with 10 bases between the two ends. The length of the CDR3 is 14 residues. CDR3 DNA sequence: TGTGCCAGCAGTTATCCGTCGGGAACCGGGGAGCTGTTTTTT. Residues: CASSYPSGTGELFF.

The chain uses TRBV9 and TRBJ2-7; 9 nucleotides agree with TRBD1. The V gene's germline CDR1 is SGDLS and CDR2 YYNGEE. The CDR3 length is 14 residues. The ends lost 0 bases at V and 5 bases at J; junction bases unmatched: 3. CDR3 protein: CASSVGDRVHEQYF. As DNA, the CDR3 is TGTGCCAGCAGCGTAGGGGACAGGGTACACGAGCAGTACTTC.

The count of this clone is one. The rearrangement uses TRBV6-5 and TRBJ2-7; weak D call: TRBD1 (6 bases). The CDR3 spans 14 residues. Between the trimmed V and J ends, which lost 5 bases and 3 bases, there was a span of 14 bases. CDR1 is MNHEY, CDR2 SVGAGI, per germline. The CDR3 spells CASSTPQTGYEQYF. The CDR3 nucleotides are TGTGCCAGCAGTACCCCGCAGACAGGCTACGAGCAGTACTTC.

This clone occurred once. The chain combines TRBV5-1 with TRBJ2-5, with 14 bases fitting TRBD2. CDR1 and CDR2 (germline): SGHRS, YFSETQ. V lost 3 bases and J lost 4; bases outside the gene matches: 8. The CDR3 runs 17 residues. The CDR3 spells CASSYGLAGGIGETQYF. The DNA of the CDR3 is TGCGCCAGCAGCTACGGACTAGCGGGAGGAATTGGAGAGACCCAGTACTTC.

The rearrangement links TRBV5-1 to TRBJ2-7; the D is unclear. Trimming cost V 5 bases and J 2 bases, with 11 bases left between them. Germline V gene sequence: CDR1 SGHRS, CDR2 YFSETQ. CDR3 size: 13 residues. This chain's CDR3 is CASRRNTAYEQYF. The DNA of the CDR3 is TGCGCCAGCAGGCGGAACACGGCCTACGAGCAGTACTTC.

The chain recombines TRBV7-6 with TRBJ2-1, with 9 bases aligning to TRBD1. This CDR3 region has 16 residues. Per germline, CDR1 SGHVS and CDR2 FNYEAQ. Trimming removed 2 bases from V and 5 bases from J; junction bases left unmatched: 7. CDR3 loop: CASSLLVWTGDNEQFF. The DNA of the CDR3 is TGTGCCAGCAGCTTACTGGTATGGACAGGGGACAATGAGCAGTTCTTC.

The chain combines TRBV4-3 with TRBJ2-1; 9 bases are a match to TRBD2. This CDR3 comprises 14 residues. Per germline, CDR1 LGHNA and CDR2 YSLEER. The ends lost 0 bases at V and 15 bases at J; junction bases unmatched: 9. CDR3 in DNA: TGCGCCAGCAGCCAAGAGCTGACTAGCGGTACGTGGTTCTTC. Translation: CASSQELTSGTWFF.

This rearrangement joins TRBV2 to TRBJ1-4; TRBD1 agrees at 7 bases. The V gene end was trimmed by 7 bases and the J gene end by 8 bases; junction bases not matched to a gene: 10. This CDR3 has 14 amino acids. Germline V lookup: CDR1 SNHLY, CDR2 FYNNEI. Here the CDR3 reads CASTYGTEGEKLFF. The CDR3 bases are TGTGCCAGCACCTATGGGACAGAAGGGGAAAAACTGTTTTTT. The full variable domain, with the rest looked up from reference TRBV2 and TRBJ1-4, is EPEVTQTPSHQVTQMGQEVILRCVPISNHLYFYWYRQILGQKVEFLVSFYNNEISEKSEIFDDQFSVERPDGSNFTLKIRSTKLEDSAMYFCASTYGTEGEKLFFGSGTQLSVL.

The chain joins TRBV27 to TRBJ1-2, with a tentative D call TRBD1 (6 bases). The V end was cut by 2 bases, the J end by 3 bases, with 19 bases between. This CDR3 has 17 residues. CDR1 is MNHEY, CDR2 SMNVEV, per germline (reference sequence). CDR3 in amino acids: CASSLRGGAGDYYGYTF. The CDR3 coding sequence is TGTGCCAGCAGTTTAAGGGGTGGGGCAGGGGATTACTATGGCTACACCTTC.

The chain links TRBV9 to TRBJ2-2, with no clear D. The V end was cut by 0 bases, the J end by 0 bases, with 6 bases between. The V gene's germline CDR1 is SGDLS and CDR2 YYNGEE. This CDR3 has 15 amino acids. The CDR3 DNA reads TGTGCCAGCAGCGTAGCTCTAACGAACACCGGGGAGCTGTTTTTT. It codes for CASSVALTNTGELFF.

This clone was recorded only once. The chain is built from TRBV29-1 and TRBJ1-5; tentatively, D is TRBD1 (6 bases). Per germline, CDR1 SQVTM and CDR2 ANQGSEA. The CDR3 totals 13 residues. V shed 2 bases and J shed 6 bases, with 11 bases lying between them. The DNA for the CDR3 is TGCAGCGTTGAATCGGGGGGCGGTCAGCCCCAGCATTTT. Its protein product is CSVESGGGQPQHF.

This clone was seen just once. The chain employs TRBV28 and TRBJ2-7, with 7 bases fitting TRBD1. The germline gives CDR1 MDHEN, CDR2 SYDVKM. This CDR3 has 14 amino acids. Trimming cost V 5 bases and J 10 bases; bases outside gene matches: 14. This CDR3 is CASSTPIGTEEQYF. The CDR3 bases are TGTGCCAGCAGTACCCCAATCGGGACAGAAGAACAGTACTTC.

The chain carries TRBV4-1 and TRBJ1-2; 8 positions agree with TRBD1. This CDR3 region has 19 residues. V gave up 1 base and J gave up 2 bases; unmatched junction bases: 15. Germline V CDR1 and CDR2: MGHRA, YSYEKL. CDR3 nucleotides: TGCGCCAGCAGCCAAGTCGAAGGCGCATACAGGGGGGCGAACTATGGCTACACCTTC. Translating it yields CASSQVEGAYRGANYGYTF.

The chain couples TRBV28 to TRBJ2-7, with D possibly being TRBD2 (5 bases). Germline V gene sequence: CDR1 MDHEN, CDR2 SYDVKM. This CDR3 spans 13 amino acids. Trimming left V 8 bases short and J 0 bases short, with 11 bases between. The CDR3 sequence is CASQAVSSYEQYF. DNA for the CDR3: TGTGCCAGCCAAGCGGTTAGCTCCTACGAGCAGTACTTC.

CDR3 DNA sequence: TGTGCCAGCAGCTTCAAGGACAGGGATACTGAAGCTTTCTTT. This translates into CASSFKDRDTEAFF. The rearrangement uses TRBV7-2 and TRBJ1-1; TRBD1 matches 8 bases. There are 14 residues in the CDR3. V lost 3 bases, J lost 5 bases, and 5 bases stayed unmatched. Germline CDR1 reads SGHTA; CDR2 reads FQGNSA.

The chain links TRBV6-1 to TRBJ1-6; 7 bases agree with TRBD1. Germline V lookup: CDR1 MNHNS, CDR2 SASEGT. V gave up 1 base and J gave up 8 bases; unmatched junction bases: 11. This CDR3 is built from 17 residues. CDR3: CASSEVWVGQGDSPLHF. The CDR3 region has the DNA TGTGCCAGCAGTGAAGTGTGGGTAGGGCAGGGGGATTCACCCCTCCACTTT.